This T cell receptor beta chain was captured in a study of blood T cell repertoires in COVID-19. V was cut by 5 bases and J by 2 bases, with 12 bases left in between. Germline CDR1 reads MNHEY; CDR2 reads SVGAGI. The CDR3 has 14 residues. Repertoires were generated with immunoSEQ multiplex PCR, while TCRdb's copy carries only in-frame clones and drops some. This sample has just under 65,000 clones; around 73% occur once, and the top ten carry 14%. The receptor's source is a man between 60 and 70 years old with COVID-19, enrolled during active disease. The chain is built from TRBV6-5 and TRBJ1-1, with D unclear. Sequencing used peripheral blood. This chain's CDR3 is CASSPTPYNTEAFF. The CDR3 region has the DNA TGTGCCAGCAGTCCGACACCGTACAACACTGAAGCTTTCTTT.